This T cell receptor (beta chain) derives from a study of blood T cell repertoires in COVID-19. The data were produced by immunoSEQ multiplex PCR, yet TCRdb's version contains in-frame clones alone and is incomplete. The sample yields 220,000 or so clones, over 80% seen once. Recruits, aged about 18 to 100 years, lived in around 24 US areas. Germline-derived CDR1 and CDR2 are MGHRA and YSYEKL. The trim removed 8 bases at V and 6 bases at J, leaving 6 bases unmatched. The length of the CDR3 is 13 residues. The TCR originated in a woman between 40 and 50 years old who had recovered from COVID-19. Sequenced: PBMCs or T cells enriched from blood (not recorded which). The V call is TRBV4-1, the J call TRBJ1-4; 7 positions match TRBD1. CDR3 loop: CASRTQGDEKLFF. CDR3 DNA sequence: TGCGCCAGCCGAACGCAGGGGGATGAAAAACTGTTTTTT.